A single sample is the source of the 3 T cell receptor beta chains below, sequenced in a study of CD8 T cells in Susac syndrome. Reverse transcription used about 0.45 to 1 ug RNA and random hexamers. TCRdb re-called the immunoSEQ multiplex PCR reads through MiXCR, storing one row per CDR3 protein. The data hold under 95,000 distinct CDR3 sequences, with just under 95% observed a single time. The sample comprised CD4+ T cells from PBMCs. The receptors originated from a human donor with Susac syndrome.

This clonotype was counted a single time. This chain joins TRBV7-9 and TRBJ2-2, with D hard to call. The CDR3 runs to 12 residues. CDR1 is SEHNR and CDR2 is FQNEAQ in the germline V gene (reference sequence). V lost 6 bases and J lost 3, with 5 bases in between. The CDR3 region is CASRPYTGELFF. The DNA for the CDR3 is TGTGCCAGCAGGCCCTACACCGGGGAGCTGTTTTTT. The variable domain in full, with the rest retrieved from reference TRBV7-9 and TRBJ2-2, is DTGVSQNPRHKITKRGQNVTFRCDPISEHNRLYWYRQTLGQGPEFLTYFQNEAQLEKSRLLSDRFSAERPKGSFSTLEIQRTEQGDSAMYLCASRPYTGELFFGEGSRLTVL.

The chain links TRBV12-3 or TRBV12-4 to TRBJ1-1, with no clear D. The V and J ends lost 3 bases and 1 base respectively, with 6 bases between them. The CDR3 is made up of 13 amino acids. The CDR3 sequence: CASSFGSNTEAFF. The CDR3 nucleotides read TGTGCCAGCAGTTTCGGGTCGAACACTGAAGCTTTCTTT.

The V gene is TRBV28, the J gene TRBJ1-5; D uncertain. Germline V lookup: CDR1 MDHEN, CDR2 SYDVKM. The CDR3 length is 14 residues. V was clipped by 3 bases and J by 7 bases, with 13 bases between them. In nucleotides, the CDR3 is TGTGCCAGCAGTTTGGGGTTGGTAGGCCAGCCCCAGCATTTT. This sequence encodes CASSLGLVGQPQHF.